This TCR beta chain comes out of a study of shared T cell receptors in the human thymus listed by TCRdb under 2021. At the level of the whole study: The study investigated the way shared, self-reactive T-cell receptor alpha chains are produced in the human thymus.

The CDR3 runs 15 amino acids, cysteine and phenylalanine included. Just the 45-base CDR3 DNA is kept, in frame starting at base 1. According to the germline V gene, CDR1 reads MNHEY and CDR2 reads SVGAGI. V is shortened by 5 bases, J by 0 bases, and the region joining them spans 14 bases. To prepare the library, the immunoSEQ multiplex PCR assay was applied. The clones in this table, taken by TCRdb from immuneACCESS, are in-frame only. Not every clone is retained; where verified, under half of the shortfall comes from an unresolved V gene, and the cause of the rest is unknown. The sample table shows about 380,000 clones, and around 95% are seen once. The ten largest clones add up to around 0.019% of the sample. This clone was seen only once. Its antigen is still unknown. The record has no base qualities; no much larger clone is one base away.

This TCR was sampled from a human donor. Sequenced input: thymocytes. This sequence uses TRBV6-5 and TRBJ2-7; a weak D assignment points to TRBD1 (6 bases agree). The CDR3 corresponds to CASSGRDTSSYEQYF. The bases read TGTGCCAGCAGTGGACGGGACACCAGCTCCTACGAGCAGTACTTC.